This T cell receptor (beta chain) originates from a study of cytomegalovirus exposure and HLA in healthy donors (TCRdb year 2017). In the study overall: According to an earlier analysis of several hundred of the donors, about 190 million T cells yielded 120 million or so unique TCR beta sequences and about 300 Gb of sequence data. An early release covering over 500 HLA-typed donors comprised 250 to 350 gigabases of sequencing data and tens of millions of unique TCR sequences. Of the 300 to 500 genotyped donors, less than 90% were placed in the genetic ancestry cluster associated with self-reported Caucasian donors. The study aimed to test whether cataloging public T cell receptors could reveal signatures of past pathogen exposure. The T cell repertoires of some 700 subjects were profiled by immunosequencing and related to cytomegalovirus serostatus. Along with the approximately 700-subject first cohort, a separate validation cohort of around 110 different subjects was used. High-throughput TCR immunosequencing, statistical association of individual TCRs with disease status, and machine learning were combined to predict cytomegalovirus infection status. In a later analysis, previously published TCR beta repertoires from 550 to 700 donors were re-analyzed and high-resolution HLA genotyping was added so that TCR occurrence patterns could be studied. In the later analysis, no new phenotypic data were used to find candidate immune exposures; instead, reliance was placed on TCR beta sequences and their occurrence across donors. An earlier analysis of fewer than 750 of the donors used high-throughput TCR beta sequencing to judge whether each TCR beta V gene segment behaved as functional or pseudogenic. Donor age, sex, ethnicity and CMV serostatus were compiled together with the repertoire data. Genome-wide SNP genotypes for about three fifths of the 666 donors were used in a later genetic analysis, which treated that subset as a discovery cohort. All discovery cohort repertoires had been generated using a single sequencing platform. HLA typing included class I and class II loci at four-digit resolution. Typing coverage differed by locus: A, B, C, DRB1 and DQB1 were typed in roughly 620-630 donors, DQA1 in about 500, DPA1 in 600 to 610, and DPB1 in around 440. A handful of DR-DQ haplotypes were handled as single units for association and clustering because linkage in the cohort was strong. Across around 400 genotyped donors of the cohort, an average of approximately 240,000 unique TCR beta nucleotide sequences per donor were sequenced, and around 19% of those sequences were non-productive. The paper as a whole reports these results and caveats: A total of 150 or so TCR beta chains were listed by the study as associated with cytomegalovirus. A further reported finding was that TCR beta sequences accurately predicted the HLA-A and HLA-B alleles for most subjects in the first cohort. According to a later genetic analysis, donors in an Asian-associated ancestry cluster had fewer N-insertions in productive TCRs than the approximately 630-donor mean. In an earlier analysis of 587 of the donors, most TCR beta V segments were observed in productive rearrangements about 87% or about 30% of the time, broadly matching IMGT annotations. Because HLA typing was unavailable for some donors at each locus, only the typed subset was used in association tests. Because the 87-base-pair reads could not distinguish some IMGT-functional V segments, including TRBV6-2 and TRBV6-3, those segments were excluded. While some public TCRs were present in many individuals, most TCR sequences turned up only very rarely across donors. Roughly uniform sequencing depth across donors was assumed in presence/absence analyses, although this assumption may not hold. According to a later analysis, most CMV-associated TCR beta chains appeared to be HLA-restricted, and the HLA associations seemed to be driven largely by CMV exposure. A few of the identified cytomegalovirus-associated TCR beta chains were confirmed in vitro to be specific for cytomegalovirus antigens. A cluster of highly shared sequence variants was judged likely to be a technical artifact of the sequencing pipeline. The cohort was sequenced for TCR beta chains only, and without alpha or paired-chain data the features that could be detected were limited. At a false discovery rate of 0.05, a later analysis linked roughly 17,000 TCR beta sequences to specific HLA alleles. A later analysis reported that several top co-occurrence clusters appeared linked to parvovirus B19, influenza, CMV and Epstein-Barr virus. Correlated functional status among segregating V segments might reflect linkage disequilibrium, but an unknown experimental factor could not be ruled out. A later genetic analysis associated a missense DCLRE1C variant with V-gene and J-gene trimming of TCR beta chains, and an independent cohort replicated the association. Because counts were too low, more than 15 rarely observed V segments, including chromosome 9 orphons, were left out of the earlier analysis of a few hundred of the donors. In a later analysis, HLA-associated TCR beta chains were found to be more clonally expanded and to have lower generation probabilities than equally common non-associated chains. For the cohort, immune exposure information was limited to CMV serostatus. When HLA alleles, especially DR and DQ, strongly co-occurred, TCR associations were difficult to assign to individual alleles. According to a later analysis, TCR association rates differed among HLA loci, with DRB1 alleles showing the most associated TCRs and HLA-C alleles showing the fewest. It was suggested by the authors that the approach could potentially be generalized to other disease states and immunological phenotypes. The classifier was reported to diagnose cytomegalovirus status with high specificity and sensitivity in both the original cohort and the validation cohort.

The method behind the library was the immunoSEQ multiplex PCR assay. For the multiplex PCR, a mixture combining 60 forward primers for TCR Vbeta segments and 13 reverse primers for TCR Jbeta segments was used. A multiplex PCR assay on genomic DNA amplified the CDR3 region of rearranged TCR beta genes. The Illumina HiSeq System was used to sequence the amplified TCR beta libraries as 87-base-pair reads. As for the authors' bioinformatics: Across the 500 to 700 repertoires, a later analysis counted roughly 84 million unique TCR beta chains, roughly 11 million of which were shared by at least two donors. A nearest-neighbor algorithm error-corrected the raw reads and collapsed the reads into unique sequences, merging closely related sequences to remove PCR and sequencing errors. To assign V, D and J gene segments, CDR3 sequences were aligned to IMGT reference sequences. For a sequence to be retained, at least a six-nucleotide match to both a V gene segment and a J gene segment was required. Rearrangements were called productive when the CDR3 lacked stop codons and stayed in frame with V and J; all others were non-productive. Following IMGT convention, CDR3 was defined as the stretch from the second conserved V-encoded cysteine up to the conserved J-encoded phenylalanine. In an earlier analysis of more than 550 of the donors, sequences lacking an unambiguous match to a single V gene segment were excluded. An earlier analysis of several hundred of the donors called V segments functional above 56.7% productive rearrangements and segregating when the between-donor standard deviation exceeded 5%. To diagnose cytomegalovirus status from the catalog of TCR beta chain sequences, a statistical classification framework was built. V and J gene assignment, in a later analysis, came from comparing TCR nucleotide sequences with IMGT/GENE-DB human TR gene sequences. The TCRdist pipeline was used in a later analysis to assign CDR3 sequences and most-parsimonious VDJ recombination scenarios. In a later analysis, each TCR beta chain was defined by its CDR3 amino acid sequence together with its V-gene family, and reads lacking a unique V-gene family were excluded. In a later analysis, around 600 highly shared, low-generation-probability nucleotide sequences were removed to address suspected cross-contamination and a sequencing artifact. For each public chain, a later analysis derived a clonal expansion index from normalized ranks of inferred template counts within each repertoire. In a later analysis, generation probabilities were computed using a VDJ recombination model fitted to out-of-frame rearrangements, and the results were checked against IGoR. A later analysis scored TCR-TCR, TCR-HLA and TCR-CMV co-occurrence with hypergeometric tests, applying a repertoire-size bias correction to TCR pairs. A later analysis estimated false discovery rates by permuting HLA or CMV assignments 20 times. In a later analysis, co-occurring TCRs were grouped with DBSCAN, and TCRdist sequence similarity was added when clustering was performed within HLA-allele-positive subsets. For co-occurrence clustering, repertoires with fewer than 30,000 or more than 120,000 public chains were excluded, along with four to six repertoires with anomalous nucleotide sharing. What TCRdb holds here is the immuneACCESS table cut down to in-frame rearrangements. Part of the clones is not present; checked against another copy, under half of the missing clones reflect an unresolved V gene, and the others are unexplained. Clone size and V and J calls were adopted from that table, with D and trimming inferred from the DNA. Here the sample has under 200,000 clones; approximately 76% occur a single time. The ten largest clonotypes hold 5% to 6.5% of the sample.

CDR1 and CDR2 (LGHNT, FRNRAP) derive from the germline V gene. Including cysteine and phenylalanine, the CDR3 has 15 amino acids. The only DNA kept is the CDR3, 45 bases in frame from the first base. From V the trimming removes 5 bases and from J it removes 5 bases, while the gene matches leave 10 bases of the junction unaccounted for. Regarding this clone: It has no known antigen specificity. No much larger clonotype is one base removed from it; base qualities were not supplied.

The cohort was made up of approximately 700 healthy bone marrow donors. Cohort members were all nominally healthy when sampled, although unrecorded immune exposures were likely present. The donor was CMV seropositive and was included in the group of 250 to 300 seropositive cohort members. A peripheral blood sample was provided by each donor, and peripheral blood mononuclear cells were used for TCR beta sequencing. The Qiagen DNeasy Blood Extraction Kit was used to extract genomic DNA from the blood cell samples. The TCR originated in a woman younger than 30 in good health and CMV-seropositive. The sequenced material came from PBMCs. The chain uses TRBV12-5 and TRBJ1-1; the central 8 bases match TRBD1. Read as DNA, the sequence is TGTGCTAGTGGTCCCACTCGGACAGGGAGGACTGAAGCTTTCTTT. Its translation is CASGPTRTGRTEAFF. The reference TRBV12-5 and TRBJ1-1 proteins fill in what lies around the CDR3, so the full variable domain reads DARVTQTPRHKVTEMGQEVTMRCQPILGHNTVFWYRQTMMQGLELLAYFRNRAPLDDSGMPKDRFSAEMPDATLATLKIQPSEPRDSAVYFCASGPTRTGRTEAFFGQGTRLTVV.